This passage covers 2 T cell receptor beta chains from one sample sequenced in a study of human T cells and chemical hapten exposure. Each CDR3 protein is one row after TCRdb ran MiXCR on the RACE reads. Of about 120,000 distinct CDR3 sequences in the sample, approximately 13% were seen once. The time point denotes: patch test 1, 2 weeks after DPC sensitization. The treatment: therapeutic diphenylcyclopropenone sensitization with weekly scalp DPC. Sequenced here: whole blood, sampled in connection with sensitization to the hapten diphenylcyclopropenone (DPC). All receptors derive from a man in his late teens or twenties with alopecia areata. Some clones in this sample may be carry-over from other donors' samples.

This clonotype was observed at least ten times. The V and J genes are TRBV29-1 and TRBJ1-4; unclear D gene. The CDR3 length is 12 residues. CDR1 SQVTM and CDR2 ANQGSEA come from the germline V gene. The ends were cut back, 6 bases at V and 4 bases at J, with 9 bases in the middle. The chain's CDR3 is CSVIDVNEKLFF. The CDR3 DNA reads TGCAGCGTAATCGACGTTAATGAAAAACTGTTTTTT.

In its sample, this clonotype was seen a few times. CDR3 loop: CASSLRTTDYGYTF. The CDR3 DNA sequence: TGCGCCAGCAGCTTGAGGACGACGGACTATGGCTACACCTTC. The J gene is TRBJ1-2, the V gene TRBV5-1; unclear D gene. The germline CDR1 and CDR2 sequences are SGHRS and YFSETQ. V dropped 1 base and J dropped 3 bases, with 10 bases sitting between them. The CDR3 totals 14 residues.